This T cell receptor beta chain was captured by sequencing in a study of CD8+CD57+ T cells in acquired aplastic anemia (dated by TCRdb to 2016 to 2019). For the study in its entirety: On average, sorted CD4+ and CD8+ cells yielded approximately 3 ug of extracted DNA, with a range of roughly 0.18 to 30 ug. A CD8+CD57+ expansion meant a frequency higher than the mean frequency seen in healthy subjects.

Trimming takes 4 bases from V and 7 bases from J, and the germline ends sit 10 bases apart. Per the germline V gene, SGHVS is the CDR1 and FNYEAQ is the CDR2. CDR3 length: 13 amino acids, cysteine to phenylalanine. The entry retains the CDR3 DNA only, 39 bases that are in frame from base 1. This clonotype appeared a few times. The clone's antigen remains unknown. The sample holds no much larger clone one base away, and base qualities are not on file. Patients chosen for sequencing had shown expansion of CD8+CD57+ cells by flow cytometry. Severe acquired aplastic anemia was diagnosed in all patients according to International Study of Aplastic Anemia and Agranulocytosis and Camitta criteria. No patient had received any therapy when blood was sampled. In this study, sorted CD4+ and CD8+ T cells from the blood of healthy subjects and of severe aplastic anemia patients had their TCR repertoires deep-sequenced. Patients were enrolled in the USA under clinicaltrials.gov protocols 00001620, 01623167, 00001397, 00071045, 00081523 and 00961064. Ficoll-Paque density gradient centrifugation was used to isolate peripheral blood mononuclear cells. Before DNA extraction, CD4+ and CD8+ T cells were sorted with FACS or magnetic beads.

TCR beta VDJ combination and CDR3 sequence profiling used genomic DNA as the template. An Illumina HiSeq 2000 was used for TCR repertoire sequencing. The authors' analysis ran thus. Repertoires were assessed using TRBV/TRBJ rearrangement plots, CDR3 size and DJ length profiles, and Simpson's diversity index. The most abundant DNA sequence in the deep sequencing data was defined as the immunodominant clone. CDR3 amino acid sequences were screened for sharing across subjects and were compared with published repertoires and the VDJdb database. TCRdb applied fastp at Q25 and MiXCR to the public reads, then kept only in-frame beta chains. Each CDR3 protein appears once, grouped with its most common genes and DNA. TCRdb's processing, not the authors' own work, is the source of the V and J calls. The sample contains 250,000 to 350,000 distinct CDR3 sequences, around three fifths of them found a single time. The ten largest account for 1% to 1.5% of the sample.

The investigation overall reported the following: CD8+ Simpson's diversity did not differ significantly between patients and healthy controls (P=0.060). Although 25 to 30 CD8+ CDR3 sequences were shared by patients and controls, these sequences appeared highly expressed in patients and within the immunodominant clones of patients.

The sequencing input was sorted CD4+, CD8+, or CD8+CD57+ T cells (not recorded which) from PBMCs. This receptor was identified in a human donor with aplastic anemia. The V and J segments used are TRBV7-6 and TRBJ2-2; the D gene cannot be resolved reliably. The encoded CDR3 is CASSYEELGELFF. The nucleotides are TGTGCCAGCAGCTACGAGGAACTCGGGGAGCTGTTTTTT.